The clone carrying this T cell receptor (beta chain) has at least ten counts. The sample is drawn from a study of T-cell reconstitution after alpha-beta-depleted transplantation in children. The germline V gene has CDR1 MNHNS and CDR2 SASEGT. The CDR3 has 15 residues. Trimming removed 2 bases at V and 6 bases at J, with 13 bases between. The library targeted TCRbeta and was prepared with unique molecular identifiers. TCRdb passed the PCR reads through MiXCR, listing each CDR3 protein once. The sample comprises around 440,000 distinct CDR3 sequences, about 10% of which are singletons, and 2% to 2.5% rests with the top ten.

Material: PBMCs, obtained before TCRalphabeta/CD19-depleted stem cell transplant. The source is a child between 2 and 9 years old with inherited bone marrow failure, due to receive a stem cell transplant. The V and J genes are TRBV6-1 and TRBJ2-2; D might be TRBD1 (5 bases). This CDR3 reads CASSENLQGPGELFF. In nucleotides, the CDR3 is TGTGCCAGCAGTGAAAACCTCCAGGGCCCCGGGGAGCTGTTTTTT.